Included here is one T cell receptor beta chain sequence, with context. The target antigen is unknown. The sample is drawn from a study of cytomegalovirus exposure and HLA in healthy donors. Sequencing used immunoSEQ multiplex PCR; TCRdb keeps in-frame clones, though not all of them. In the table there are 250,000 to 400,000 clones, 88% of which are singletons. Study-wide results and caveats: Overall, approximately 180 TCR beta chains were annotated as cytomegalovirus-associated.

V lost 4 bases and J 5 bases, leaving 14 bases between the germline ends. CDR1 is MGHRA and CDR2 is YSYEKL in the germline V gene. The CDR3 consists of 14 residues. Material: PBMCs. The rearrangement links TRBV4-1 to TRBJ1-1; a possible D gene is TRBD1 (6 bases). The receptor's source is a young man in good health and CMV-seronegative. The CDR3 loop is CASSRTGFWTEAFF. The CDR3 DNA is TGCGCCAGCAGCCGCACAGGGTTCTGGACTGAAGCTTTCTTT.